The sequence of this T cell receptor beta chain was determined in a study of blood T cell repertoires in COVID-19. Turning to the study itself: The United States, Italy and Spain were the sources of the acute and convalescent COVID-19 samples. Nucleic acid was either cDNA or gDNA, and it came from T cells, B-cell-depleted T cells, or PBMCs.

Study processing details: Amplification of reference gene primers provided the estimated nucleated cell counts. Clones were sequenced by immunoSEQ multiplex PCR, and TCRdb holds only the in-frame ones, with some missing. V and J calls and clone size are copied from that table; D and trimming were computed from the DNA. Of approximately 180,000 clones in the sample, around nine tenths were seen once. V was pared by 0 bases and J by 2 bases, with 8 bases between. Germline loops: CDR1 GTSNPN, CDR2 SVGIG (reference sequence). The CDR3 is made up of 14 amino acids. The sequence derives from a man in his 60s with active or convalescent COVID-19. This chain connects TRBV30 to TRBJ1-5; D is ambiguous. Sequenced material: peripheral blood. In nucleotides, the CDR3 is TGTGCCTGGAGTGTCCAGGTGGGCAATCAGCCCCAGCATTTT. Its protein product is CAWSVQVGNQPQHF.